The sequence of this TCR beta chain was determined in a study of cytomegalovirus exposure and HLA in healthy donors. Overall study context: Researchers found that roughly 77% of over 350 genotyped donors fell within the Caucasian-associated ancestry cluster. General study results and limits: Sequence variants that were highly shared formed a cluster that was likely a sequencing artifact. TCR beta V- and J-gene trimming was later associated with a missense DCLRE1C variant.

CDR3 length: 15 amino acids. V lost 1 base and J lost 5; bases outside the gene matches: 5. Per the germline V gene, CDR1 is LNHDA and CDR2 is SQIVND (reference sequence). The PCR made use of 60 Vbeta and 13 Jbeta primers. The method was immunoSEQ multiplex PCR; TCRdb's version includes in-frame clones alone and lacks a portion of them. The sample has approximately 190,000 clones; over 75% are singletons. Despite likely unrecorded immune exposures, the donors were nominally healthy at the time of sampling. As concerns this clone: Its antigen is not known.

The chain links TRBV19 to TRBJ2-5; 9 bases agree with TRBD2. The sequence was obtained from a man in his fifties in good health and CMV-seronegative. Material: PBMCs. CDR3 nucleotide sequence: TGTGCCAGTAGTATAGGAGGCGGGGGGGCCGAGACCCAGTACTTC. Amino acids: CASSIGGGGAETQYF.